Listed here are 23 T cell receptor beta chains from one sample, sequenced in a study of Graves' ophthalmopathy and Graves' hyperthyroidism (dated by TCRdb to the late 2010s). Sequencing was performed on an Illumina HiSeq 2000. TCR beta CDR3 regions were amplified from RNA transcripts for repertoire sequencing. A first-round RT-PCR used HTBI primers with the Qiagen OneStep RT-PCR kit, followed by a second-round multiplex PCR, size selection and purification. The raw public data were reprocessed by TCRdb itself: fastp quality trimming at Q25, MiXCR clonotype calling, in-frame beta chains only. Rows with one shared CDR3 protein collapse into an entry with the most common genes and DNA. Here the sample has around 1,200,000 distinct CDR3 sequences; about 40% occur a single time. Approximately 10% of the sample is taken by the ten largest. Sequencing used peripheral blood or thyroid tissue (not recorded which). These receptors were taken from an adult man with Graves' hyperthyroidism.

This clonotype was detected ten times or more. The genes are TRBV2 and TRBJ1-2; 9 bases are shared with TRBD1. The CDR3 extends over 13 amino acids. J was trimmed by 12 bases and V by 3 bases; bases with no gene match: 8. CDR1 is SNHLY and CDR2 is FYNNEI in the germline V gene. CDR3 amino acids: CASSEGDRDLNTF. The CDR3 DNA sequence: TGTGCCAGCAGTGAGGGGGACAGGGATCTAAACACCTTC.

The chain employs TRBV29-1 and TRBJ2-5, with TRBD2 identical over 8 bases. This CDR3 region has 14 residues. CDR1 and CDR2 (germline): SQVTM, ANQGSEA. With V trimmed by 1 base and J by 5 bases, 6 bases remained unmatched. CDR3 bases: TGCAGCGTTGAAGTGGGAGCGGGGGAGGAGACCCAGTACTTC. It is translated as CSVEVGAGEETQYF.

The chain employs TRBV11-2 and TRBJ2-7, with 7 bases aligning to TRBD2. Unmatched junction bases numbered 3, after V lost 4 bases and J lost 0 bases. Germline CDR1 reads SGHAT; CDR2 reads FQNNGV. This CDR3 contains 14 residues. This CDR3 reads CASSWGLPSYEQYF. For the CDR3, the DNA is TGTGCCAGCAGCTGGGGACTACCCTCCTACGAGCAGTACTTC.

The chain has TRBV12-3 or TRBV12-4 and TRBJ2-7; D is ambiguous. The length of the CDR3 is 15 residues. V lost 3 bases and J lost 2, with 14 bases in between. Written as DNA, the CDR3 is TGTGCCAGCAGTTTCTCGAGGCAGAGGACCTACGAGCAGTACTTC. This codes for CASSFSRQRTYEQYF.

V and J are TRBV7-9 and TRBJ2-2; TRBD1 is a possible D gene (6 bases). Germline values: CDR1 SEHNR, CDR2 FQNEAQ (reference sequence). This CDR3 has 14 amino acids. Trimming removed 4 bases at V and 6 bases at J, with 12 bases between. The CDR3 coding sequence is TGTGCCAGCAGCTCAAAGGGGGATCCCGGGGAGCTGTTTTTT. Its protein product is CASSSKGDPGELFF.

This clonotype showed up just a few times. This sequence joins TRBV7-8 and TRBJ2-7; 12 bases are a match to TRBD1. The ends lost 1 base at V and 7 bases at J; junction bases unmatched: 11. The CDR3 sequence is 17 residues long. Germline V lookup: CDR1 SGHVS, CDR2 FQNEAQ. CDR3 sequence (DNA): TGTGCCAGCAGCTTAGGGGGACCGGGACAGGGGGCGAGAGAGCAGTACTTC. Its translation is CASSLGGPGQGAREQYF.

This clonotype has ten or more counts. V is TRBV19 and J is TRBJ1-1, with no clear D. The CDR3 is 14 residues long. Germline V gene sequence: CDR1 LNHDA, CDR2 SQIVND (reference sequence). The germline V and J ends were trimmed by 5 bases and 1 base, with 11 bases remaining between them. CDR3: CASSLGIGNTEAFF. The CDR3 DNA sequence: TGTGCCAGTAGTTTAGGGATTGGGAACACTGAAGCTTTCTTT.

The DNA for the CDR3 is TGTGCCCCGGACAGGGTCATCACTAATGAAAAACTGTTTTTT. Its protein is CAPDRVITNEKLFF. The J gene is TRBJ1-4, the V gene TRBV15, with 8 positions matching TRBD1. V dropped 11 bases and J dropped 2; count of bases not matched to a gene: 7. The CDR3 sequence is 14 residues long. Germline V gene data show CDR1 as LNHNV and CDR2 as YYDKDF (reference sequence).

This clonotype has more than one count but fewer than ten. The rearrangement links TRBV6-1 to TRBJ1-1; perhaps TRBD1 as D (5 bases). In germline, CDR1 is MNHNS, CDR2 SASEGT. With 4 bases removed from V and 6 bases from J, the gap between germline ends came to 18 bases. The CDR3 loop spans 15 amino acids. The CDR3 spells CASSAAQGLLAEAFF. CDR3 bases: TGTGCCAGCAGTGCCGCCCAGGGTTTGTTAGCTGAAGCTTTCTTT.

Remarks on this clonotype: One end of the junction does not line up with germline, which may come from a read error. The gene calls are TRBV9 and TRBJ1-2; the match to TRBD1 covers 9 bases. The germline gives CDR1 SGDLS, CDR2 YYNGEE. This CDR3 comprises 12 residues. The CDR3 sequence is CASGGTGKGYSF. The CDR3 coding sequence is TGTGCCAGCGGAGGGACAGGGAAAGGCTACAGCTTC.

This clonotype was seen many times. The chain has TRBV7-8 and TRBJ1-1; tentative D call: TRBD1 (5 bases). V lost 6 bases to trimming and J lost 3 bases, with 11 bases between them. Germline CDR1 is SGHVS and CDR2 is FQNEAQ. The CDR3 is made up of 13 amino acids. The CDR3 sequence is CASRQTGYTEAFF. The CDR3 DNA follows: TGTGCCAGCAGGCAAACAGGTTACACTGAAGCTTTCTTT.

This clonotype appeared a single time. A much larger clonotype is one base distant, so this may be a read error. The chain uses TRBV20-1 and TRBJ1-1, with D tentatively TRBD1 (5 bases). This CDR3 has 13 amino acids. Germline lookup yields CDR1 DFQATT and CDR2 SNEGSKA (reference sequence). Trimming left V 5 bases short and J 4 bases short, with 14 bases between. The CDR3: CSARPPGGTEAFF. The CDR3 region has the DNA TGCAGTGCTCGACCCCCGGGGGGCACTGAAGCTTTCTTT.

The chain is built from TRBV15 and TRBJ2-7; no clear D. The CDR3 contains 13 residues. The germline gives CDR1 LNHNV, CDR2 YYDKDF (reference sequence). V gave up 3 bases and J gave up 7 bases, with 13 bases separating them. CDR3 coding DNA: TGTGCCACCAGCAGGACGACGCAACGGGAGCAGTACTTC. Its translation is CATSRTTQREQYF.

The CDR3 coding sequence is TGTGCCAGTTGCCTTACCCTAGGGACTGGAAACACCATATATTTT. It is translated as CASCLTLGTGNTIYF. The genes are TRBV12-3 or TRBV12-4 and TRBJ1-3; D not resolved. V shed 9 bases and J shed 2 bases, with 17 bases lying between them. The CDR3 is 15 residues long.

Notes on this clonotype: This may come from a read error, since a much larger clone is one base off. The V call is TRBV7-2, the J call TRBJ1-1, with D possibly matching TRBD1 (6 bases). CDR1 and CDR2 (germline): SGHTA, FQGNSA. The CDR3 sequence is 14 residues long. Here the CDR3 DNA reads TGTGCCAGCTTCGCCTGGACTGGGGACACTGAAGCTTCCTTT. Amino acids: CASFAWTGDTEASF.

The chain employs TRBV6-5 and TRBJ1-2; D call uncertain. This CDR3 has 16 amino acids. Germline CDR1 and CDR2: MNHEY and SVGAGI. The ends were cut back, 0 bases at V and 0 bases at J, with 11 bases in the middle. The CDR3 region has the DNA TGTGCCAGCAGTTACTCAGAGGCAAGTTCTAACTATGGCTACACCTTC. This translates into CASSYSEASSNYGYTF.

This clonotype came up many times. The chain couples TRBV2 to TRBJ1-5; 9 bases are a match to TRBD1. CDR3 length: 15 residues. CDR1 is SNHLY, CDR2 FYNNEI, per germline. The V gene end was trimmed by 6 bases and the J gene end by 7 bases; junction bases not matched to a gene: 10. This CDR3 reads CASRSQGAFYQPQHF. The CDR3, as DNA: TGTGCCAGCAGATCACAGGGGGCGTTTTACCAGCCCCAGCATTTT.

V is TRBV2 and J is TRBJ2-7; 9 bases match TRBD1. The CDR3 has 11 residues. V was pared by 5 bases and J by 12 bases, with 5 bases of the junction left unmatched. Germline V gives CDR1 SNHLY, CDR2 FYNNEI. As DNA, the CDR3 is TGTGCCAGCAGTCTTCGGGACAGGGTGTACTTC. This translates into CASSLRDRVYF.

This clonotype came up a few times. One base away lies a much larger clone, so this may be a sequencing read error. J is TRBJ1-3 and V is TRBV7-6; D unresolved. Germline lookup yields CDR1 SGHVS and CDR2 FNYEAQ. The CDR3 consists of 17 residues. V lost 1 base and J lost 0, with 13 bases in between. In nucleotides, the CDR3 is TGTGCCAGCAGCTTAGTAGACATCAGGAGCTCTGGAAACACCATATATTTT. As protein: CASSLVDIRSSGNTIYF.

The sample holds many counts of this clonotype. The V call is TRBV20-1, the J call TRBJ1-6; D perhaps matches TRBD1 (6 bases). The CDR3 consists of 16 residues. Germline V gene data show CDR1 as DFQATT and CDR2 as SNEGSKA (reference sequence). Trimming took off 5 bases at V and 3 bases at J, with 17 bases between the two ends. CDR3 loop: CSAPKAGAFYNSPLHF. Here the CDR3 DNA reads TGCAGTGCTCCTAAGGCAGGGGCGTTCTATAATTCACCCCTCCACTTT.

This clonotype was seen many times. As DNA, the CDR3 is TGTGCCAGTAGGCAAGGAGTTGGGGCTTTCTTT. This codes for CASRQGVGAFF. V and J are TRBV19 and TRBJ1-1; D is undetermined. Germline CDR1 and CDR2: LNHDA and SQIVND (reference sequence). The V gene lost 6 bases and the J gene lost 11 bases, with 13 bases spanning the gap. The length of the CDR3 is 11 residues.

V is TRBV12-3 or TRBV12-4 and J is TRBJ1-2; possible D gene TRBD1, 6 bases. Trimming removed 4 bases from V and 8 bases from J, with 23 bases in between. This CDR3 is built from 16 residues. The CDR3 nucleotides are TGTGCCAGCAGTTCAGGCCCGGGACAAACCCGGCGGGGCTACACCTTC. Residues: CASSSGPGQTRRGYTF.

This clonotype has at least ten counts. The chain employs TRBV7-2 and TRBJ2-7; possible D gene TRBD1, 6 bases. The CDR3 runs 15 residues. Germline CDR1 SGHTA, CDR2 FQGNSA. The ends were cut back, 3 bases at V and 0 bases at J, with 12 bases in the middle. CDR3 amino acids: CASSLQQGPSYEQYF. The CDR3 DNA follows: TGTGCCAGCAGCTTGCAACAGGGACCCTCCTACGAGCAGTACTTC.